This T cell receptor (beta chain) was found in a study of identifying expanded T cells in peripheral blood. The V and J ends lost 7 bases and 2 bases respectively, with 12 bases between them. The CDR3 totals 14 residues. The V gene's germline CDR1 is MDHEN and CDR2 SYDVKM. Clones were sequenced by immunoSEQ multiplex PCR, and TCRdb holds only the in-frame ones, with some missing. The sample includes under 85,000 clones, 84% of them seen just once. As to this clone: Its antigen is undetermined.

Study-level findings and limits: Over two and four weeks, about 15 and 18 clones changed, versus around 1.3 between replicates.

This TCR was sampled from a person aged 18-70 years in good health. V is TRBV28 and J is TRBJ1-5; D gene ambiguous. Sequencing input: blood. Here the CDR3 reads CASMKDVGNQPQHF. DNA of the CDR3: TGTGCCAGCATGAAGGATGTGGGCAATCAGCCCCAGCATTTT. Full variable domain (remainder filled in from reference TRBV28 and TRBJ1-5): DVKVTQSSRYLVKRTGEKVFLECVQDMDHENMFWYRQDPGLGLRLIYFSYDVKMKEKGDIPEGYSVSREKKERFSLILESASTNQTSMYLCASMKDVGNQPQHFGDGTRLSIL.